A single sample is the source of the 25 T cell receptor beta chains below, sequenced in a study of T cells in Graves' hyperthyroidism and ophthalmopathy. Researchers amplified the TCR beta CDR3 regions from RNA transcripts. During a first-round RT-PCR of the TCR CDR3, the HTBI primer set was used. TCRdb processed the multiplex PCR reads anew with MiXCR; each CDR3 protein has one entry. The sample carries 89,000 or so distinct CDR3 sequences, roughly 40% recorded once. Sequencing input: peripheral blood or thyroid tissue (not recorded which). The receptors here all came from a woman aged 30 to 39 with Graves' hyperthyroidism.

V gene TRBV19 combines with J gene TRBJ1-1; 8 bases match TRBD1. Germline-derived CDR1 and CDR2 are LNHDA and SQIVND (reference sequence). CDR3 length: 14 amino acids. Losses at the gene ends were 5 bases for V and 4 bases for J; bases not matched to a gene: 6. Here the CDR3 reads CASSSGGVSTEAFF. The CDR3 nucleotides are TGTGCCAGTAGTTCAGGGGGCGTTAGCACTGAAGCTTTCTTT.

The sample holds a few counts of this clonotype. The rearrangement uses TRBV7-9 and TRBJ2-7; 12 bases are shared with TRBD2. Looked up from germline, CDR1 is SEHNR and CDR2 is FQNEAQ (reference sequence). The CDR3 extends over 14 amino acids. The V segment lost 1 base and the J segment 7 bases; nucleotides outside the gene matches: 2. The CDR3 DNA reads as TGTGCCAGCAGCTTAGTGGGACTAGCGGGTGAGCAGTACTTC. Its protein product is CASSLVGLAGEQYF.

This clonotype was seen ten or more times. The J gene is TRBJ1-1, the V gene TRBV4-2; tentatively, D is TRBD1 (6 bases). CDR1 and CDR2 from the germline V gene are LGHNA and YNFKEQ. V was pared by 1 base and J by 2 bases, with 8 bases between. The CDR3 length is 14 residues. The CDR3 loop reads CASSQADSNTEAFF. The DNA of the CDR3 is TGTGCCAGCAGCCAAGCGGACAGTAACACTGAAGCTTTCTTT.

This chain joins TRBV30 and TRBJ1-3; maybe TRBD1 (6 bases). The CDR3 runs 14 residues. Trimming took off 6 bases at V and 0 bases at J, with 12 bases between the two ends. Germline V gives CDR1 GTSNPN, CDR2 SVGIG (reference sequence). CDR3 in amino acids: CACSTGFSGNTIYF. The CDR3 bases are TGTGCCTGTTCGACAGGATTCTCTGGAAACACCATATATTTT.

This clonotype was seen ten or more times. At one boundary the junction diverges from the germline segment, which might be a read error. The V call is TRBV19, the J call TRBJ1-5; 9 bases agree with TRBD1. The CDR3 spans 15 residues. The V gene's germline CDR1 is LNHDA and CDR2 SQIVND (reference sequence). The DNA for the CDR3 is TGTGCCAGTAGTATAACAGGGGGCAGCCATCACCCCCAGCATTTT. It translates to CASSITGGSHHPQHF.

This clonotype has at least ten counts. The chain joins TRBV2 to TRBJ1-2, with D unclear. CDR3 length equals 12 residues. The ends were cut back, 3 bases at V and 7 bases at J, with 9 bases in the middle. Germline CDR1 is SNHLY and CDR2 is FYNNEI. CDR3 protein: CASSEQMAGYTF. In DNA form, the CDR3 reads TGTGCCAGCAGTGAGCAGATGGCTGGCTACACCTTC.

The rearrangement links TRBV2 to TRBJ1-5; TRBD1 matches 8 bases. Germline V gene sequence: CDR1 SNHLY, CDR2 FYNNEI. Unmatched junction bases numbered 2, after V lost 4 bases and J lost 0 bases. This CDR3 has 15 residues. The CDR3 DNA is TGTGCCAGCAGTGGGGACAGGTATAGCAATCAGCCCCAGCATTTT. Protein product: CASSGDRYSNQPQHF.

The table lists this clonotype with many counts. The J gene is TRBJ2-7, the V gene TRBV28; D is ambiguous. CDR3 length equals 11 residues. V gave up 5 bases and J gave up 0 bases, with 2 bases separating them. Per germline, CDR1 MDHEN and CDR2 SYDVKM. The CDR3 nucleotides are TGTGCCAGCAGTACCTCCTACGAGCAGTACTTC. It yields the protein CASSTSYEQYF.

The rearrangement joins TRBV6-2 or TRBV6-3 to TRBJ1-1, with D perhaps TRBD1 (5 bases). The V and J ends lost 6 bases and 0 bases respectively, with 11 bases between them. Germline V gene data show CDR1 as MNHEY and CDR2 as SVGEGT. This CDR3 is built from 14 residues. Here the CDR3 reads CASRGPQVNTEAFF. The CDR3 nucleotides are TGTGCCAGCAGGGGGCCACAGGTGAACACTGAAGCTTTCTTT.

This clonotype has more than one count but fewer than ten. The rearrangement joins TRBV30 to TRBJ2-5; 11 nucleotides agree with TRBD2. CDR1 and CDR2 from the germline V gene are GTSNPN and SVGIG (reference sequence). The ends lost 3 bases at V and 4 bases at J; junction bases unmatched: 7. This CDR3 contains 15 residues. This chain's CDR3 is CAWRETSGIVETQYF. DNA for the CDR3: TGTGCCTGGAGAGAGACTAGCGGGATAGTAGAGACCCAGTACTTC.

The rearrangement uses TRBV30 and TRBJ2-3, with D possibly TRBD1 on 6 matching bases. This CDR3 spans 16 amino acids. Germline CDR1 and CDR2: GTSNPN and SVGIG (reference sequence). V lost 2 bases, J lost 1 base, and 16 bases lay in between. The CDR3 loop is CAWSLGHRVGTDTQYF. In DNA form, the CDR3 reads TGTGCCTGGAGTTTAGGGCACAGGGTCGGCACAGATACGCAGTATTTT. Full variable domain (missing parts from reference TRBV30 and TRBJ2-3): SQTIHQWPATLVQPVGSPLSLECTVEGTSNPNLYWYRQAAGRGLQLLFYSVGIGQISSEVPQNLSASRPQDRQFILSSKKLLLSDSGFYLCAWSLGHRVGTDTQYFGPGTRLTVL.

This clonotype was observed many times. V and J are TRBV7-9 and TRBJ2-7; tentatively, D is TRBD1 (6 bases). The CDR3 covers 12 residues. The germline CDR1 and CDR2 sequences are SEHNR and FQNEAQ (reference sequence). V dropped 4 bases and J dropped 5 bases, with 9 bases sitting between them. The CDR3 DNA reads as TGTGCCAGCAGCTCGGACAGCCACGAGCAGTACTTC. It translates to CASSSDSHEQYF.

This clonotype was detected ten times or more. V is TRBV7-8 and J is TRBJ1-5, with 9 bases aligning to TRBD1. The length of the CDR3 is 17 residues. Germline V CDR1 and CDR2: SGHVS, FQNEAQ. Trimming at V came to 5 bases and at J to 0 bases, leaving 8 bases not matched to a gene. The CDR3 is CASSEIRDRVSNQPQHF. In DNA, the CDR3 is TGTGCCAGCAGCGAAATCCGGGACAGGGTTAGCAATCAGCCCCAGCATTTT.

This clonotype was observed many times. The chain is built from TRBV7-6 and TRBJ2-2, with a tentative D call TRBD2 (5 bases). Trimming cost V 6 bases and J 5 bases, with 16 bases left between them. The CDR3 has 15 residues. Looked up from germline, CDR1 is SGHVS and CDR2 is FNYEAQ. In DNA form, the CDR3 reads TGTGCCAGCAGTCAAGCGGACCCGGGGACCGGGGAGCTGTTTTTT. Encoded protein: CASSQADPGTGELFF.

V and J are TRBV20-1 and TRBJ1-4; D is unresolved. Trimming pared 0 bases from V and 6 bases from J, leaving 14 bases between. Germline V gives CDR1 DFQATT, CDR2 SNEGSKA (reference sequence). This CDR3 is built from 15 residues. This CDR3 is CSARDSAAGDEKLFF. Here the CDR3 DNA reads TGCAGTGCTAGAGATTCGGCGGCCGGGGATGAAAAACTGTTTTTT.

This clonotype was seen repeatedly, ten times or more. The rearrangement joins TRBV10-3 to TRBJ1-1; D is ambiguous. The germline V gene encodes CDR1 ENHRY and CDR2 SYGVKD. This CDR3 comprises 11 residues. V lost 10 bases and J lost 12, with 18 bases in between. The CDR3 here is CATGGTSRSFF. CDR3 sequence (DNA): TGTGCCACCGGAGGTACCAGTCGTTCTTTCTTT.

This clonotype was counted ten times or more. V gene TRBV15 combines with J gene TRBJ1-4, with 9 bases aligning to TRBD1. Germline CDR1 LNHNV, CDR2 YYDKDF (reference sequence). Trimming took 3 bases from V and 8 from J; bases not matched to a gene: 10. The CDR3 spans 16 residues. CDR3 region: CATSRWGGTGKEKLFF. Written as DNA, the CDR3 is TGTGCCACCAGCAGGTGGGGCGGGACAGGGAAAGAAAAACTGTTTTTT.

There are a few counts of this clonotype. This sequence joins TRBV20-1 and TRBJ1-1, with D possibly matching TRBD1 (5 bases). Trimming removed 6 bases at V and 3 bases at J, with 11 bases between. Per germline, CDR1 DFQATT and CDR2 SNEGSKA (reference sequence). The CDR3 has 12 amino acids. The CDR3 nucleotides are TGCAGTGCAGGGGAATGGCACACTGAAGCTTTCTTT. Residues: CSAGEWHTEAFF.

Note on this clonotype: One junction end does not reproduce the germline sequence, and a read error may be involved. The chain recombines TRBV7-3 with TRBJ1-2, with D perhaps matching TRBD1 (5 bases). The CDR3 runs 12 residues. The germline V gene has CDR1 SGHTA and CDR2 FQGTGA. The CDR3 DNA sequence: TGTGCCGGCAGCTTAACAGGAGGCGACTACACCTTC. Translation gives CAGSLTGGDYTF.

This clonotype has a count of ten or more. The chain recombines TRBV20-1 with TRBJ2-2; TRBD1 matches 7 bases. The germline CDR1 and CDR2 sequences are DFQATT and SNEGSKA (reference sequence). With 6 bases clipped from V and 0 bases from J, the junction kept 4 bases outside the gene matches. The CDR3 spans 14 residues. This chain's CDR3 is CSAEGTANTGELFF. The DNA of the CDR3 is TGCAGTGCAGAGGGGACAGCGAACACCGGGGAGCTGTTTTTT.

The sample holds many counts of this clonotype. V usage is TRBV4-2 and J usage is TRBJ1-2, with a weak D call TRBD1 (5 bases). Germline CDR1 is LGHNA and CDR2 is YNFKEQ. This CDR3 has 17 amino acids. The V gene lost 0 bases and the J gene lost 7 bases, with 21 bases spanning the gap. CDR3 amino acids: CASSQDWEDTGGAGYTF. The CDR3 nucleotides are TGTGCCAGCAGCCAAGATTGGGAGGACACCGGTGGGGCTGGCTACACCTTC.

V gene TRBV11-2 combines with J gene TRBJ2-7, with TRBD1 matching 10 bases. The CDR3 consists of 18 residues. Germline values: CDR1 SGHAT, CDR2 FQNNGV. Germline trimming cut 5 bases from V and 0 bases from J; bases unmatched to any gene: 13. The CDR3 here is CASSAPGGQGPSSYEQYF. The CDR3 DNA sequence: TGTGCCAGCAGCGCACCTGGGGGACAGGGGCCCAGCTCCTACGAGCAGTACTTC.

The chain joins TRBV4-1 to TRBJ2-5; 7 nucleotides align to TRBD1. CDR3 length equals 19 residues. Germline-derived CDR1 and CDR2 are MGHRA and YSYEKL. J lost 9 bases, V lost 4 bases, and 26 bases had no gene match. The CDR3 DNA reads TGCGCCAGCAGCCCGAATAGGGACAGTGCCTCGGGTAGCAATCAGCCCCAGTACTTC. Protein: CASSPNRDSASGSNQPQYF.

This clonotype was observed at least ten times. The chain carries TRBV7-8 and TRBJ2-3; D not resolved. This CDR3 comprises 15 residues. V was pared by 2 bases and J by 0 bases, with 9 bases between. Per germline, CDR1 SGHVS and CDR2 FQNEAQ. CDR3: CASSLFGRSTDTQYF. The CDR3, as DNA: TGTGCCAGCAGCTTATTTGGCAGAAGCACAGATACGCAGTATTTT.

This clonotype was found many times. The rearrangement joins TRBV2 to TRBJ2-7; 10 bases are shared with TRBD2. This CDR3 is built from 15 residues. CDR1 and CDR2 from the germline V gene are SNHLY and FYNNEI. The V gene end was trimmed by 8 bases and the J gene end by 4 bases; junction bases not matched to a gene: 11. The CDR3 coding sequence is TGTGCCAGCTCGACCGGGACTAGCGCTGGTTACGAGCAGTACTTC. It yields the protein CASSTGTSAGYEQYF.